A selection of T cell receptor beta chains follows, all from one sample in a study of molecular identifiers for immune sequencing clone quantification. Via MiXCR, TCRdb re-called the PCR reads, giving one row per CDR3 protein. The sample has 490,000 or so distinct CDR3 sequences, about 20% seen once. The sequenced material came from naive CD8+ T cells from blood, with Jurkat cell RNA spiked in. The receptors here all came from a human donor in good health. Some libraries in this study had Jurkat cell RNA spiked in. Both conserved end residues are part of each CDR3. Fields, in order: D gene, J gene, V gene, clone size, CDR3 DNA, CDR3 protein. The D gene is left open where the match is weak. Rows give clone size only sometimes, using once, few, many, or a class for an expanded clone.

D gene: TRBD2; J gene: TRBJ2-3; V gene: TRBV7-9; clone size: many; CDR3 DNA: TGTGCCAGCAGCTCCGCGGCGGGGGGGCGCACAGATACGCAGTATTTT; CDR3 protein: CASSSAAGGRTDTQYF
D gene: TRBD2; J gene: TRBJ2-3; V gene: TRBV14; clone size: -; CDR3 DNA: TGTGCCAGCAGCCAAGCTAGCGGGGTCACAGATACGCGGTATTTT; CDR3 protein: CASSQASGVTDTRYF
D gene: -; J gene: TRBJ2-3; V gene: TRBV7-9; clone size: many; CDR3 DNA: TGTGCCAGCAGCTTACCCTGGGACGCCACAGATACGCAGTATTTT; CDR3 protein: CASSLPWDATDTQYF
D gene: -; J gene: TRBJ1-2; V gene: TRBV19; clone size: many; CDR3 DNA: TGTGCCAGTAGTATCATGTGGAGCAACTATGGCTACACCTTC; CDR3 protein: CASSIMWSNYGYTF
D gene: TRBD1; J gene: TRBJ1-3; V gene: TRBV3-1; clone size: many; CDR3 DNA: TGTGCCAGCAGCCCCGGACAGGGATTTGGAAACACCATATATTTT; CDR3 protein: CASSPGQGFGNTIYF
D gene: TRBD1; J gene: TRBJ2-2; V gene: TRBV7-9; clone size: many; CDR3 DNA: TGTGCCAGCAGCACGGACCGGACAGGAAGCTCCACCGGGGAGCTGTTTTTT; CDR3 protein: CASSTDRTGSSTGELFF
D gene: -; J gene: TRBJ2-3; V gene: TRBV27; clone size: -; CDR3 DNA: TGTGCCAGCAGGACAGGAGACGAGAAGTCAGATACGCAGTATTTT; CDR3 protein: CASRTGDEKSDTQYF
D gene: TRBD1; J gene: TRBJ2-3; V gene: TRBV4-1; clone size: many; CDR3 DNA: TGCGCCAGCAGCCAAGTTCAGGGGGCCAGCACAGATACGCAGTATTTT; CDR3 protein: CASSQVQGASTDTQYF
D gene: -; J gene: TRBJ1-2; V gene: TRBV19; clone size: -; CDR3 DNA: TGTGCCAGTAGTAGCGGGAGCCCACTTCATGGCTACACCTTC; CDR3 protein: CASSSGSPLHGYTF
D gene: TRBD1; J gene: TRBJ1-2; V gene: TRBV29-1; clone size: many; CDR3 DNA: TGCAGCGTGGGACAGGGGGCTGTTGGCTACACCTTC; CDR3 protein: CSVGQGAVGYTF
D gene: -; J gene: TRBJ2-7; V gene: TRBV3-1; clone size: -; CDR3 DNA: TGTGCCAGCAGCCAAGTCGGTCTAGACTACGAGCAGTACTTC; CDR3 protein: CASSQVGLDYEQYF
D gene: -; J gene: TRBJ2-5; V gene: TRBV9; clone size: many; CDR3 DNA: TGTGCCAGCAGCCCCGGAGGGTCAGGACCGGCTGAGACCCAGTACTTC; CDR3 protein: CASSPGGSGPAETQYF
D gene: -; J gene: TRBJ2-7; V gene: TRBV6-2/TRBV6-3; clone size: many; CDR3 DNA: TGTGCCAGCGGATTATCTTGGGGACCTCCCTACGAGCAGTACTTC; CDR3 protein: CASGLSWGPPYEQYF
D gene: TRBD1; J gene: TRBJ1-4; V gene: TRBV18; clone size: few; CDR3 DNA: TGTGCCAGCTCCCCGACCTTTGGGGACAGGGCTGAAAAACTGTTTTTT; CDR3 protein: CASSPTFGDRAEKLFF
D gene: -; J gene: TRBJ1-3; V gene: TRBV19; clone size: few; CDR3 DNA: TGTGCCAGTACTTCCTGGGGGCTCGGGGCAGGCGGGAAGACTGCTGGAAACACCATATATTTT; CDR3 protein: CASTSWGLGAGGKTAGNTIYF
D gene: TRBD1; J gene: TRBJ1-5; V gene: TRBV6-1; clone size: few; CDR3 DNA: TGTGCCAGCAGTGAAGAGCTACAGGGGTATCATCCCCAGCATTTT; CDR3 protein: CASSEELQGYHPQHF
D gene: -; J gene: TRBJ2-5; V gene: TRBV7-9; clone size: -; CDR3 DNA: TGTGCCAGCAGCTTCGGGCCGGACACTCGGGAGGAGACCCAGTACTTC; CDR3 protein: CASSFGPDTREETQYF
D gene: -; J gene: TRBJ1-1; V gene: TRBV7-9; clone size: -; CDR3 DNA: TGTGCCAGCAGCTTAGTGAGGGTGTGGGCTGAAGCTTTCTTT; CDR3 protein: CASSLVRVWAEAFF
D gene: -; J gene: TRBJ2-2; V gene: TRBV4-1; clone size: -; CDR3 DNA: TGCGCCAGCAGCCAAGATCGGGGATGGGTCGGCACCGGGGAGCTGTTTTTT; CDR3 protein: CASSQDRGWVGTGELFF
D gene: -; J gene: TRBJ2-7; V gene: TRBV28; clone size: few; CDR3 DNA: TGTGCCAGCAGTTTAGGTTCCAGGGCGGCCTACGAGCAGTACTTC; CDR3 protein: CASSLGSRAAYEQYF
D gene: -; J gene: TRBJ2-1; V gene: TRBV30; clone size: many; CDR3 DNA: TGTGCCTGGAGTGTAGGCTCCTACAATGAGCAGTTCTTC; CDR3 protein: CAWSVGSYNEQFF
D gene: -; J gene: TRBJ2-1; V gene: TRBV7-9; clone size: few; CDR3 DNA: TGTGCCAGCAGCTTAGCGACTGTATACAATGAGCAGTTCTTC; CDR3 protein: CASSLATVYNEQFF
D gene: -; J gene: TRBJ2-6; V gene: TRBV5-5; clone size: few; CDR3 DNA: TGTGCCAGCAGCTTAAACACCGGGACACTTAGCTCTGGGGCCAACGTCCTGACTTTC; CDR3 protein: CASSLNTGTLSSGANVLTF
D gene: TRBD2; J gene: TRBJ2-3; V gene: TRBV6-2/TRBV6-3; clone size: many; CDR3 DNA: TGTGCCAGCAGTTCCGCGGGGGAAGCAGATACGCAGTATTTT; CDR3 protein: CASSSAGEADTQYF
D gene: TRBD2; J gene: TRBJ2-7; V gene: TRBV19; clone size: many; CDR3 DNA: TGTGCCAGTAGTATAGGGCTAGCGGGGCCCTACGAGCAGTACTTC; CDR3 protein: CASSIGLAGPYEQYF
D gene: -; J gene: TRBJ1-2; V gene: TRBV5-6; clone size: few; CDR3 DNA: TGTGCCAGCACACCCGGACAGAACTATGGCTACACCTTC; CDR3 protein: CASTPGQNYGYTF
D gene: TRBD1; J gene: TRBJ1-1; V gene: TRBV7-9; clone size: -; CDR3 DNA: TGTGCCAGCAGCCAGGACAGGGGGCGGGTCTGGCGCGGCACTGAAGCTTTCTTT; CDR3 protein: CASSQDRGRVWRGTEAFF
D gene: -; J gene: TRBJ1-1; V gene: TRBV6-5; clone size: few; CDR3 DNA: TGTGCCAGCAGTTACGATCTTGGGGGCACTGAAGCTTTCTTT; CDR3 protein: CASSYDLGGTEAFF
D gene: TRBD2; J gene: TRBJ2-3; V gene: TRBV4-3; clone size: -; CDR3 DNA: TGCGCCAGCAGCCAAGATTCTAGCGGGACTAGCACAGATACGCAGTATTTT; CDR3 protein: CASSQDSSGTSTDTQYF
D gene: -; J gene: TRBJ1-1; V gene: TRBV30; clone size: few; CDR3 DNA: TGTGCCTGGAGTGTAACAGTAAACACTGAAGCTTTCTTT; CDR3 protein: CAWSVTVNTEAFF
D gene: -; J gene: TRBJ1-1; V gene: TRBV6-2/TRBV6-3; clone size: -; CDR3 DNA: TGTGCCAGTGCATTGAACACTGAAGCTTTCTTT; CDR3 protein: CASALNTEAFF
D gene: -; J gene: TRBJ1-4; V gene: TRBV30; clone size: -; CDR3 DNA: TGTGCCTGGACCTTGGTAGGGTCCGATGAAAAACTGTTTTTT; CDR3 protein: CAWTLVGSDEKLFF
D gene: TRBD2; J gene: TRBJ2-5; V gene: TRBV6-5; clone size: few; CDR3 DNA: TGTGCCAGCAGTGGCGGGGGGGGGCCCCAAGAGACCCAGTACTTC; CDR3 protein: CASSGGGGPQETQYF
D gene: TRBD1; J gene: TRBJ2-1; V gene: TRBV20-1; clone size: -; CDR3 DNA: TGCAGTGCTAGAGTTTCGGGGACAGCCTACAATGAGCAGTTCTTC; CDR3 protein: CSARVSGTAYNEQFF
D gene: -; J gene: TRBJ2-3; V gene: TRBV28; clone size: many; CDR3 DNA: TGTGCCAGCTCCCCCCTACGGGCCCGTGGGGAGTATTTT; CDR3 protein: CASSPLRARGEYF
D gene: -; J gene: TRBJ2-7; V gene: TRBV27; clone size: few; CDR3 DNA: TGTGCCAGCAGCCCTCTCCAGGGGAACGAGCAGTACTTC; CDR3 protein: CASSPLQGNEQYF
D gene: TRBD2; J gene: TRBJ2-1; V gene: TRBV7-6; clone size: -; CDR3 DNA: TGTGCCAGCAGCACAAGGACTAGCGGGGGAACCTACAATGAGCAGTTCTTC; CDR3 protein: CASSTRTSGGTYNEQFF
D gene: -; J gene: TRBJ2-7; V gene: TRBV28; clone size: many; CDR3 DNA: TGTGCCAGCAGTTTTTGGGGCAGTTACGAGCAGTACTTC; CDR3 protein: CASSFWGSYEQYF
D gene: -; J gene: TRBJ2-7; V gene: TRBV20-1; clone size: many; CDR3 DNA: TGCAGTGCTCCGACGACAGACTCCTACGAGCAGTACTTC; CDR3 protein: CSAPTTDSYEQYF
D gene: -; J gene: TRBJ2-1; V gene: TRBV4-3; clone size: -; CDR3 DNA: TGCGCCAGCAGTCCCGGGCTACTCTACAATGAGCAGTTCTTC; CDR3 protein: CASSPGLLYNEQFF
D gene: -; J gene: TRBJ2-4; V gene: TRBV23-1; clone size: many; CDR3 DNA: TGCGCCAGCAGTCAATCGACCAGGGCGGCCAAAAACATTCAGTACTTC; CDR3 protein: CASSQSTRAAKNIQYF
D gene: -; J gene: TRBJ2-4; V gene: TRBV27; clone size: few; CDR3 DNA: TGTGCCAGCAGTCTCCGGGGGCCGTCCATGGAGTACTTC; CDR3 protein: CASSLRGPSMEYF
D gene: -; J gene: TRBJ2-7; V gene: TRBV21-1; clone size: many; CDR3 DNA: TGTGCCAGCAGCAAAGCCTTTCGCCCGGGAGAGCACTCCTACGAGCAGTACTTC; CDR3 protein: CASSKAFRPGEHSYEQYF
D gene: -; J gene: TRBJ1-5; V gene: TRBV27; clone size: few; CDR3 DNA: TGTGCCAGCAGCCACAGTGTGATGGGAAATCAGCCCCAGCATTTT; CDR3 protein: CASSHSVMGNQPQHF
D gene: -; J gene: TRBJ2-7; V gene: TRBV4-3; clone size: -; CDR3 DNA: TGCGCCAGCAGCCAAGATAGGGACGTCAGGGGAAATTACGAGCAGCACTTC; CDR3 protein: CASSQDRDVRGNYEQHF
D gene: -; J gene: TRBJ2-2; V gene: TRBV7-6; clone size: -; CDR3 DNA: TGTGCCAGCAGCTTAGAGGCGGATAGGGGGGGGCTGTTTTTT; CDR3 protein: CASSLEADRGGLFF
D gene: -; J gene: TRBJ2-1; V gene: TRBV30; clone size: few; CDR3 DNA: TGTGCCTGGAGTGTAGCAGGAAGGTCCTACAATGAGCAGTTCTTC; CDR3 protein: CAWSVAGRSYNEQFF
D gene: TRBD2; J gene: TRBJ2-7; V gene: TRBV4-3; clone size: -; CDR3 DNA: TGCGCCAGCAGCCCCTTTGCGGGAGCAGCCTACGAGCAGTACTTC; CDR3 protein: CASSPFAGAAYEQYF
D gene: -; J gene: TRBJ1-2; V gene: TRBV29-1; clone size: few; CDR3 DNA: TGCAGCGTTGACAGGGAGGAGGACTATGGCTACACCTTC; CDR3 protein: CSVDREEDYGYTF
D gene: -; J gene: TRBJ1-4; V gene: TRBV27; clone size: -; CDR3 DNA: TGTGCCAGCAGATTGGGAGGGAGTGGTGAAAAACTGTTTTTT; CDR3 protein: CASRLGGSGEKLFF
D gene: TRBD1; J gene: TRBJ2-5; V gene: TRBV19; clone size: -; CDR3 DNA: TGTGCCAGTAGAGCGACAGGGGTAGAGACCCAGTACTTC; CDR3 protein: CASRATGVETQYF
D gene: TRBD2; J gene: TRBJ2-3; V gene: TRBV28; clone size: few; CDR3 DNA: TGTGCCAGCAGTTTTTCCCCCCGACTAGCGGGAGCTCCAGATACGCAGTATTTT; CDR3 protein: CASSFSPRLAGAPDTQYF
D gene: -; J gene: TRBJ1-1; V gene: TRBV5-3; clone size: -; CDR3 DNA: TGTGCCAGCAGCTGGTTACACACTGAAGTTTTCTTT; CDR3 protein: CASSWLHTEVFF
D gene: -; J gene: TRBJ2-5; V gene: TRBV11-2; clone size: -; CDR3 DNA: TGTGCCAGCAGCTTAGTCCTGGAGACCCAGTACTTC; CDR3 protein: CASSLVLETQYF